The subject of this entry is one T cell receptor (beta chain). There are 12 residues in the CDR3. The germline V gene encodes CDR1 MNHNY and CDR2 SVGAGI (reference sequence). V was trimmed by 0 bases and J by 9 bases, leaving 6 bases between them. This sample stems from a study of shared clonotypes between healthy human individuals. Method: immunoSEQ multiplex PCR; TCRdb's copy keeps in-frame clones and lacks some. The sample yields about 380,000 clones, 90% to 98% seen once. This clonotype originated in a man younger than 45 in good health. What was sequenced was memory CD8+ T cells sorted from blood. As to subset: CD45RO+ cells pooled with CCR7-negative TemRA cells. This chain links TRBV6-6 with TRBJ2-1; D call uncertain. DNA of the CDR3: TGTGCCAGCAGTTACTCAAGTCGTGAGCAGTTCTTC. Encoded protein: CASSYSSREQFF.